The sequence of this T cell receptor beta chain was determined in a study of blood T cell repertoires in COVID-19. This table comes from immunoSEQ multiplex PCR, and its TCRdb copy is limited to in-frame clones, with some not included. The data hold roughly 150,000 clones, with 90% observed a single time. Germline CDR1 reads ENHRY; CDR2 reads SYGVKD. The CDR3 is 15 residues long. V was trimmed by 4 bases and J by 4 bases, leaving 14 bases between them. The chain employs TRBV10-3 and TRBJ1-5; maybe TRBD1 (6 bases). The clonotype was recovered from a man aged 55 to 70 with active or convalescent COVID-19. The sequencing sample was made of peripheral blood. CDR3 region: CAISVADSPNQPQHF. In DNA form, the CDR3 reads TGTGCCATCAGTGTCGCGGACAGTCCTAATCAGCCCCAGCATTTT.